The present T cell receptor beta chain was sequenced within a study of naive and memory T cell subsets. Study outcomes and limitations: Possibly reflecting memory cells re-expressing CD45RA, a few larger clonotypes occurred in naive repertoires, especially CD8. From naive to CM, EM and EMRA, diversity decreased and Gini increased.

Both TRBC1 and TRBC2 were covered by a beta constant-region primer of two equimolar oligonucleotides. The ligated cDNA underwent four PCR rounds using SP2 and nested alpha and beta constant-region primers. TCRdb redid the calling of the UMI-ligation and nested PCR reads with MiXCR, one entry per CDR3 protein. The sample lists over 110,000 distinct CDR3 sequences; 15% to 25% were seen once. As concerns this clonotype: Antigen: not known.

Trimming took 3 bases from V and 2 from J, leaving 11 bases between them. Germline lookup yields CDR1 MDHEN and CDR2 SYDVKM. CDR3 length: 14 amino acids. The sequence came from a human donor in good health. The sequenced material came from naive CD8+ T cells from blood. The rearrangement links TRBV28 to TRBJ2-7, with D tentatively TRBD1 or TRBD2 (5 bases each). The CDR3 loop is CASSFYGTPYEQYF. For the CDR3, the DNA is TGTGCCAGCAGTTTTTATGGGACCCCCTACGAGCAGTACTTC.